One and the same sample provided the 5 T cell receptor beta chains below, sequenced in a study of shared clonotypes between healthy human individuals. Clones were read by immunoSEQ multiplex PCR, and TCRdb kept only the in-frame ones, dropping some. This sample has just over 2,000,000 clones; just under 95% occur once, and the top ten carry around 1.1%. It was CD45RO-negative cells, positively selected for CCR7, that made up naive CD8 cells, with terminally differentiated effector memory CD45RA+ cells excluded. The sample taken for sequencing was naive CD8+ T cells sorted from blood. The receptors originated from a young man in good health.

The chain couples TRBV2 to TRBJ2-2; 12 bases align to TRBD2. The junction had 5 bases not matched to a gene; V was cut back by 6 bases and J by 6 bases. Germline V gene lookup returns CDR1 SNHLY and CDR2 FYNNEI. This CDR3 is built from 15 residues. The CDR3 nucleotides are TGTGCCAGCAGCGGACTAGCGGGGTTCCCCGGGGAGCTGTTTTTT. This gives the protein CASSGLAGFPGELFF.

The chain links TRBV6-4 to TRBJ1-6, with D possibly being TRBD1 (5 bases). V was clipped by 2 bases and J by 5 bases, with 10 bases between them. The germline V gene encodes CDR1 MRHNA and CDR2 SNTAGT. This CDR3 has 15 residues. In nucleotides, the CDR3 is TGTGCCAGCAGTGACGTAGCAGGGAATAATTCACCCCTCCACTTT. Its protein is CASSDVAGNNSPLHF.

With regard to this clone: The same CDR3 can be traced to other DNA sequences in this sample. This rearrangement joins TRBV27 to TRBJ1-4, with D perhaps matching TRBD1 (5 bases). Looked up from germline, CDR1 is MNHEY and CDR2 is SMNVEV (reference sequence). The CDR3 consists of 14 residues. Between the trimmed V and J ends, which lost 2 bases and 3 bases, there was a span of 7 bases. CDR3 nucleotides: TGTGCCAGCAGTTTAGGGGGGGCTAATGAAAAACTGTTTTTT. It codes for CASSLGGANEKLFF.

CDR3 in DNA: TGTGCCAGCAGCTCTATTGCCTGGACAGGGCTCTCCTACGAGCAGTACTTC. Its translation is CASSSIAWTGLSYEQYF. The V and J genes are TRBV5-6 and TRBJ2-7, with 8 nucleotides matching TRBD1. This CDR3 contains 17 residues. The V and J ends lost 3 bases and 0 bases, in that order; junction bases with no gene match: 11. Germline V gene data show CDR1 as SGHDT and CDR2 as YYEEEE. Supplemented by reference TRBV5-6 and TRBJ2-7, the full variable domain reads DAGVTQSPTHLIKTRGQQVTLRCSPKSGHDTVSWYQQALGQGPQFIFQYYEEEERQRGNFPDRFSGHQFPNYSSELNVNALLLGDSALYLCASSSIAWTGLSYEQYFGPGTRLTVT.

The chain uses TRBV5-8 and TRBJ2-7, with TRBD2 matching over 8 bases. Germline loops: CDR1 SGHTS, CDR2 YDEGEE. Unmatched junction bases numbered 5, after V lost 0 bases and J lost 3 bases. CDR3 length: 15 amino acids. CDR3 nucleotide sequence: TGTGCCAGCAGCTTGGTAGCGGGAAACCACTACGAGCAGTACTTC. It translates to CASSLVAGNHYEQYF. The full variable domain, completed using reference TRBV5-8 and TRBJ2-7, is EAGVTQSPTHLIKTRGQQATLRCSPISGHTSVYWYQQALGLGLQFLLWYDEGEERNRGNFPPRFSGRQFPNYSSELNVNALELEDSALYLCASSLVAGNHYEQYFGPGTRLTVT.